These 13 T cell receptor beta chains were sequenced from one sample in a study of T cell responses to AZD1222 COVID-19 vaccine. Assay used: immunoSEQ multiplex PCR; TCRdb lists only in-frame clones, some missing. In the table there are more than 150,000 clones, 90% of which are singletons. This specimen was peripheral blood, taken on day 0 of AZD1222 vaccination. These receptor sequences come from an adult in good health.

Turning to this clone: In the same sample, other DNA sequences code for this CDR3. This rearrangement joins TRBV10-3 to TRBJ1-1; no clear D. This CDR3 spans 13 amino acids. V was clipped by 3 bases and J by 2 bases, with 7 bases between them. Germline V gene data show CDR1 as ENHRY and CDR2 as SYGVKD. CDR3 coding DNA: TGTGCCATCAGTGAAGGGCAAAACACTGAAGCTTTCTTT. Its translation: CAISEGQNTEAFF.

CDR3 region: CARDIGNQPQHF. The CDR3, as DNA: TGCGCCCGGGATATTGGCAATCAGCCCCAGCATTTT. This rearrangement joins TRBV23-1 to TRBJ1-5; no definite D call. TRBV23-1 is an open reading frame whose function is uncertain. The CDR3 consists of 12 residues. The V end was cut by 11 bases, the J end by 2 bases, with 10 bases between.

The sample holds one count of this clone. This chain connects TRBV30 to TRBJ1-3, with 7 bases matching TRBD1. The trim removed 6 bases at V and 4 bases at J, leaving 12 bases unmatched. CDR1 is GTSNPN, CDR2 SVGIG, per germline (reference sequence). The CDR3 loop spans 15 amino acids. DNA of the CDR3: TGTGCCTGCGACCGACAGGGTACGAAGGGAAACACCATATATTTT. It translates to CACDRQGTKGNTIYF.

This rearrangement joins TRBV5-1 to TRBJ2-1, with 13 bases aligning to TRBD2. The CDR3 extends over 16 amino acids. The ends lost 4 bases at V and 10 bases at J; junction bases unmatched: 11. Germline V lookup: CDR1 SGHRS, CDR2 YFSETQ. The CDR3 DNA sequence: TGCGCCAGCAGCGTACCGGGACTAGCGGGAATAGGAGAGCAGTTCTTC. Translating it yields CASSVPGLAGIGEQFF. The full variable domain, its missing parts supplied by reference TRBV5-1 and TRBJ2-1, is KAGVTQTPRYLIKTRGQQVTLSCSPISGHRSVSWYQQTPGQGLQFLFEYFSETQRNKGNFPGRFSGRQFSNSRSEMNVSTLELGDSALYLCASSVPGLAGIGEQFFGPGTRLTVL.

V is TRBV6-1 and J is TRBJ2-4; D is possibly TRBD2 (5 bases). Germline V gene lookup returns CDR1 MNHNS and CDR2 SASEGT. CDR3 length equals 15 residues. V was shortened by 1 base and J by 3 bases, with 10 bases between the two germline ends. The chain's CDR3 is CASSEGGLGKNIQYF. The CDR3 bases are TGTGCCAGCAGTGAAGGAGGGTTGGGCAAAAACATTCAGTACTTC.

This rearrangement joins TRBV12-3 or TRBV12-4 to TRBJ1-2; D is unclear. The CDR3 is 12 residues long. The ends were cut back, 2 bases at V and 5 bases at J, with 6 bases in the middle. CDR3 region: CASSLLGYGYTF. CDR3 bases: TGTGCCAGCAGTTTACTTGGTTATGGCTACACCTTC.

The chain is built from TRBV30 and TRBJ1-6; unclear D gene. With 0 bases removed from V and 7 bases from J, the gap between germline ends came to 7 bases. Germline lookup yields CDR1 GTSNPN and CDR2 SVGIG (reference sequence). This CDR3 has 13 amino acids. CDR3 region: CAWSVIENSPLHF. The CDR3 DNA follows: TGTGCCTGGAGTGTAATTGAAAATTCACCCCTCCACTTT. Complete variable domain (other parts from reference TRBV30 and TRBJ1-6): SQTIHQWPATLVQPVGSPLSLECTVEGTSNPNLYWYRQAAGRGLQLLFYSVGIGQISSEVPQNLSASRPQDRQFILSSKKLLLSDSGFYLCAWSVIENSPLHFGNGTRLTVT.

The V gene is TRBV24-1, the J gene TRBJ1-5, with TRBD1 as a possible D gene (6 bases). This CDR3 is built from 13 residues. CDR1 is KGHDR and CDR2 is SFDVKD in the germline V gene. V gave up 4 bases and J gave up 6 bases, with 9 bases separating them. The CDR3 loop reads CATSETQGQPQHF. The CDR3 DNA sequence: TGTGCCACCAGTGAGACACAGGGTCAGCCCCAGCATTTT.

This CDR3 is CASNRRGSVHGYTF. CDR3 nucleotides: TGCGCCAGTAATCGCAGGGGAAGTGTCCATGGCTACACCTTC. The chain joins TRBV10-1 to TRBJ1-2, with a possible D match to TRBD1 (6 bases). Trimming removed 9 bases from V and 6 bases from J, with 20 bases in between. This CDR3 region has 14 residues. Germline lookup yields CDR1 WNHNN and CDR2 SYGVQD (reference sequence).

This sequence joins TRBV30 and TRBJ2-2; D is unclear. V was cut by 3 bases and J by 0 bases, with 8 bases left in between. The CDR3 is 14 residues long. The germline CDR1 and CDR2 sequences are GTSNPN and SVGIG (reference sequence). The CDR3 DNA reads as TGTGCCTGGAGATCCGGAGCGAACACCGGGGAGCTGTTTTTT. This codes for CAWRSGANTGELFF.

V is TRBV18 and J is TRBJ2-7, with D tentatively TRBD1 (6 bases). With 8 bases removed from V and 5 bases from J, the gap between germline ends came to 19 bases. Germline V gene sequence: CDR1 KGHSH, CDR2 LQKENI. The CDR3 spans 14 residues. CDR3 sequence reads: CASQQGIVSNEQYF. DNA for the CDR3: TGTGCCAGCCAACAGGGAATCGTCAGCAACGAGCAGTACTTC.

The V gene is TRBV7-2, the J gene TRBJ2-2; D ambiguous. Germline V gene lookup returns CDR1 SGHTA and CDR2 FQGNSA. This CDR3 is built from 15 residues. Trimming removed 3 bases from V and 2 bases from J, with 10 bases in between. Written as DNA, the CDR3 is TGTGCCAGCAGCTTTAACAGTGGAAACACCGGGGAGCTGTTTTTT. Residues: CASSFNSGNTGELFF.

The chain has TRBV19 and TRBJ1-2; 12 positions agree with TRBD1. V dropped 3 bases and J dropped 8; count of bases not matched to a gene: 7. Per the germline V gene, CDR1 is LNHDA and CDR2 is SQIVND (reference sequence). The CDR3 has 15 amino acids. The CDR3 bases are TGTGCCAGTAGTATCGCGGGACAGGGGGCGTTCGGCTACACCTTC. It encodes CASSIAGQGAFGYTF.